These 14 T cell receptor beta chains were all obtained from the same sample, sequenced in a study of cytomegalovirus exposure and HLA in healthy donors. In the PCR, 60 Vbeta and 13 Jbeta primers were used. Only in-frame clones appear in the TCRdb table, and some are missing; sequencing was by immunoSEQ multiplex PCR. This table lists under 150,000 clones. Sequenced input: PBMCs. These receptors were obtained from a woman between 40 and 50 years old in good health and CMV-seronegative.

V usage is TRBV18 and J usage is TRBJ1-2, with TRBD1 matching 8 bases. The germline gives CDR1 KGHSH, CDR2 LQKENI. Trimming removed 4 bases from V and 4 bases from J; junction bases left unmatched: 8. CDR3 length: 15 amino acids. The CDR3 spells CASSRTGIEVYGYTF. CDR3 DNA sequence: TGTGCCAGCTCACGGACAGGGATCGAGGTCTATGGCTACACCTTC.

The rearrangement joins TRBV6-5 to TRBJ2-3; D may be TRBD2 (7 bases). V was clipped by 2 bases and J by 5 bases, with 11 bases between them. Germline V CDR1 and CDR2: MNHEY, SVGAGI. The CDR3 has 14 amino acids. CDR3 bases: TGTGCCAGCAGTTACGGGGGGGGCCAAGATACGCAGTATTTT. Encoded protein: CASSYGGGQDTQYF.

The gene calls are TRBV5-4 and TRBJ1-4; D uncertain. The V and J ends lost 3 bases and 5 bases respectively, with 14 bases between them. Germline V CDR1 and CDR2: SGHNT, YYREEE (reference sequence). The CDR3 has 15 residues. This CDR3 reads CASSSAVDGNEKLFF. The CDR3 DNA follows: TGTGCCAGCAGCTCGGCGGTTGACGGCAATGAAAAACTGTTTTTT.

CDR3 in amino acids: CASRSRTGGSTDTQYF. CDR3 DNA sequence: TGTGCCAGCAGGAGCAGGACAGGGGGAAGCACAGATACGCAGTATTTT. This rearrangement joins TRBV5-8 to TRBJ2-3; TRBD1 aligns across 10 bases. Trimming cost V 5 bases and J 0 bases; bases outside gene matches: 6. Germline lookup yields CDR1 SGHTS and CDR2 YDEGEE. The CDR3 sequence is 16 residues long.

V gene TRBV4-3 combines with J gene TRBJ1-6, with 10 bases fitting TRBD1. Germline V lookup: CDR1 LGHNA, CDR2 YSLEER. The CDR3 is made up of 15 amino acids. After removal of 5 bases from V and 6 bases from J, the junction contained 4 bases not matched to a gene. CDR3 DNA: TGCGCCAGCAGCTTTCGGGACAGGGGTAATTCACCCCTCCACTTT. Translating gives CASSFRDRGNSPLHF.

The CDR3 bases are TGTGCCATCAGTCCAGGACTAGCGGGGGGTCAACCGTCTAGCTCCTACGAGCAGTACGTC. Its translation is CAISPGLAGGQPSSSYEQYV. This chain uses TRBV10-3 with TRBJ2-7; the match to TRBD2 covers 14 bases. From germline, CDR1 is ENHRY and CDR2 SYGVKD. Germline trimming cut 5 bases from V and 0 bases from J; bases unmatched to any gene: 15. The CDR3 is made up of 20 amino acids.

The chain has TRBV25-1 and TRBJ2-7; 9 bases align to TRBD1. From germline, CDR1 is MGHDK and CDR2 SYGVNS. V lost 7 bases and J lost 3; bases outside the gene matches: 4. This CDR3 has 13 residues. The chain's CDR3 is CASIRTGDYEQYF. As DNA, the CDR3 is TGTGCCAGCATAAGGACAGGGGACTACGAGCAGTACTTC.

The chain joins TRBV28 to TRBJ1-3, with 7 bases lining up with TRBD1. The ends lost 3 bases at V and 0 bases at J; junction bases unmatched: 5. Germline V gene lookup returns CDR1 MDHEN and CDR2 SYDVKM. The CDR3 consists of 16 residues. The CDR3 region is CASSFTGDISGNTIYF. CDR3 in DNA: TGTGCCAGCAGTTTTACAGGGGACATCTCTGGAAACACCATATATTTT.

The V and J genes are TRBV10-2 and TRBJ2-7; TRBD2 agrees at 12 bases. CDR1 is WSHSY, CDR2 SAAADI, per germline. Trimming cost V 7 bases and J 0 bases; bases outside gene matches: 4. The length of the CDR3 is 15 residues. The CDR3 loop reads CASIPTSGGSYEQYV. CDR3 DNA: TGCGCCAGCATCCCGACTAGCGGGGGCTCCTACGAGCAGTACGTC.

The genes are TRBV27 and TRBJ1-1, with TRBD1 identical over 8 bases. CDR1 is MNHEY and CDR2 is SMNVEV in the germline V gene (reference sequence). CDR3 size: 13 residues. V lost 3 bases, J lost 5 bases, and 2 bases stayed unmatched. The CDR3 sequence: CASSFRGLTEAFF. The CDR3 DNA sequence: TGTGCCAGCAGTTTCAGGGGGCTTACTGAAGCTTTCTTT.

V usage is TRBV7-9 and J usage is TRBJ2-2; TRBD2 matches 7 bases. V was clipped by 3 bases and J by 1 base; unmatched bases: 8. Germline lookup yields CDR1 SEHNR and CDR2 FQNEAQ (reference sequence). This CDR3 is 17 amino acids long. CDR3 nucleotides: TGTGCCAGCAGCTTGGGGGGGACTTTCATGAACACCGGGGAGCTGTTTTTT. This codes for CASSLGGTFMNTGELFF.

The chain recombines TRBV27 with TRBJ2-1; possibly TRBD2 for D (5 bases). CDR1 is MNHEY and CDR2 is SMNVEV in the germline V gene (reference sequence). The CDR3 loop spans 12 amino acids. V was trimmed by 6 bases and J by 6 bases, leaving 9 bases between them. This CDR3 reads CASRTTSNEQFF. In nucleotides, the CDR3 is TGTGCCAGCAGAACTACTAGCAATGAGCAGTTCTTC.

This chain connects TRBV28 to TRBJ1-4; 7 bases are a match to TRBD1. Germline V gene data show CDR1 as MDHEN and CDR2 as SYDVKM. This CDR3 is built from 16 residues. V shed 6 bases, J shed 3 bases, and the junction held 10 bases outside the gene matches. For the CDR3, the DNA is TGTGCCAGCAGACCCTCTCCGGGGACAGCTAATGAAAAACTGTTTTTT. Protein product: CASRPSPGTANEKLFF.

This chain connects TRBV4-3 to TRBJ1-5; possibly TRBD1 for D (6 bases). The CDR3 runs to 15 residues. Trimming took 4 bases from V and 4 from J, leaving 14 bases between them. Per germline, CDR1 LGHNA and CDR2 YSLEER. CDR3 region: CASSRSSQGNQPQHF. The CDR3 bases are TGCGCCAGCAGCCGATCCTCTCAGGGGAATCAGCCCCAGCATTTT.